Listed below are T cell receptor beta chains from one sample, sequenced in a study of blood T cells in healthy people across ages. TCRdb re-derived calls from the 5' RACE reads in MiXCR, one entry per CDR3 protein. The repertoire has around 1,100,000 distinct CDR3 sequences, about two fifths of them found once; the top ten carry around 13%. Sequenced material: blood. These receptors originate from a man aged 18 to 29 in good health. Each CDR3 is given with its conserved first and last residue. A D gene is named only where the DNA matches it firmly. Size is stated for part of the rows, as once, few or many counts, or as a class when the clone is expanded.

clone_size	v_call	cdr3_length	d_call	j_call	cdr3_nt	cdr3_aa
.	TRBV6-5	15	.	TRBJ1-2	TGTGCCAGCAGTTACTCGAGGGCCATAAGCTATGGCTACACCTTC	CASSYSRAISYGYTF
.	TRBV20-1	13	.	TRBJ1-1	TGCAGTGCTAGAGATATTCGCAGAGGTGAAGCTTTCTTT	CSARDIRRGEAFF
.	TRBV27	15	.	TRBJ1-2	TGTGCCAGCTCGCTGATGTACGGATCCAACTATGGCTACACCTTC	CASSLMYGSNYGYTF
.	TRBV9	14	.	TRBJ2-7	TGTGCCAGCAGCGTAGGCGGGGACTCCTACGAGCAGTACTTC	CASSVGGDSYEQYF
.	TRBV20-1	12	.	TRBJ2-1	TGCAGTGCTACCCCGACTAGTACTGAGCAGTTCTTC	CSATPTSTEQFF
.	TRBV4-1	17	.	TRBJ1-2	TGCGCCAGCAGCCAAGAGGCCCTAGGAGGCGCCCTTTATGGCTACACCTTC	CASSQEALGGALYGYTF
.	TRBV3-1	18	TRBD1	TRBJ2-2	TGTGCCAGCAGCCATTCCGGGACAGGTGTTGACTTCACCGGGGAGCTGTTTTTT	CASSHSGTGVDFTGELFF
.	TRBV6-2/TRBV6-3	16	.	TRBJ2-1	TGTGCCAGCAGTGGAGATTTCGGGGGCTTAAAAGAGACCCAGTTCTTC	CASSGDFGGLKETQFF
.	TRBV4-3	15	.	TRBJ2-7	TGCGCCAGCAGCCCTCAAATAGGGCTATCCTACGAGCAGTACTTC	CASSPQIGLSYEQYF
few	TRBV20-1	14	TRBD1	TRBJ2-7	TGCAGTGCTGCTACAGGGGTTTCGTCCTACGAGCAGTACTTC	CSAATGVSSYEQYF
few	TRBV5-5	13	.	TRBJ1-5	TGTGCCAGCAGCCCAGGGGTGGATCAGCCCCAGCATTTT	CASSPGVDQPQHF
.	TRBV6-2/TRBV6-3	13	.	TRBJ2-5	TGTGCCAGCAGGAGACAGTCAGGGCAGACCCAGTACTTC	CASRRQSGQTQYF
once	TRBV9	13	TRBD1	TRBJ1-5	TGTGCCAGCAGCGGGACAGGTGGTGAGCCCCAGCATTTT	CASSGTGGEPQHF
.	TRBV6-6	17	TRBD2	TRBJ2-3	TGTGCCACCGTAAACTTACTAGCGGAACCTAGCACAGATACGCAGTATTTT	CATVNLLAEPSTDTQYF
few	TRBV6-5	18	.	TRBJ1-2	TGTGCCAGCAGTTACGGCTATGCCCGGGCAGCTACTAACTATGGCTACACCTTC	CASSYGYARAATNYGYTF
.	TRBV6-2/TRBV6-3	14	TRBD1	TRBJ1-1	TGTGCCAGCAGCGCTCGACAGGGCGTCGCTGAAGCTTTCTTT	CASSARQGVAEAFF